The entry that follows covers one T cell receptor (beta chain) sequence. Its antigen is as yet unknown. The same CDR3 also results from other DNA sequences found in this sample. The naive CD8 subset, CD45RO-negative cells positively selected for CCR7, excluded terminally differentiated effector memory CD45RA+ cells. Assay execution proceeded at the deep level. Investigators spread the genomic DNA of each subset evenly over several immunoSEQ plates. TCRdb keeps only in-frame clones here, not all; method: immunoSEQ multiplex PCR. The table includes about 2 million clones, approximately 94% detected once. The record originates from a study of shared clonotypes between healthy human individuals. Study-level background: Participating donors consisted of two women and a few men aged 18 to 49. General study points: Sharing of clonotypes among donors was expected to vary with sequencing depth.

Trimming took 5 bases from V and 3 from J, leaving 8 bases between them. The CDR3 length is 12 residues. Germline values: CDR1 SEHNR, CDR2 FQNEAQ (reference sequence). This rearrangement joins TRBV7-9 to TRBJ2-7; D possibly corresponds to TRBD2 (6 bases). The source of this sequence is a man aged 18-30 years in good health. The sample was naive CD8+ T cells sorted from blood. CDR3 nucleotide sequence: TGTGCCAGCAGCCGGGACTTCTACGAGCAGTACTTC. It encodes CASSRDFYEQYF.